This T cell receptor (beta chain) was recorded in a study of blood T cell repertoires in COVID-19. This CDR3 region has 16 residues. V lost 3 bases, J lost 1 base, and 7 bases stayed unmatched. Per germline, CDR1 SGHRS and CDR2 YFSETQ. Authors' analysis steps: Estimates of nucleated cell counts were drawn from the amplification of reference gene primers. Sequencing used immunoSEQ multiplex PCR; TCRdb keeps in-frame clones, though not all of them. V, J and clone size derive from that table, while D and trimming were established from the DNA sequence. This table holds under 250,000 clones, approximately 91% found once.

The chain links TRBV5-1 to TRBJ2-3; 8 nucleotides line up with TRBD2. The sequenced sample consisted of peripheral blood. The receptor was isolated from a man between 60 and 75 years old who had recovered from COVID-19. CDR3 DNA sequence: TGCGCCAGCAGCTCGGGGGGGGGCCCCCGCACAGATACGCAGTATTTT. Amino acid sequence: CASSSGGGPRTDTQYF.